This T cell receptor (beta chain) originates from a study of PD-1 blockade in classical Hodgkin lymphoma (dated by TCRdb to 2020 to 2021). At the level of the whole study: Nivolumab dosing was 3 mg/kg intravenously every 2 weeks, continuing until either disease progression or unacceptable toxicity. The study used CyTOF and TCR beta sequencing to define a peripheral blood immune signature of response to PD-1 blockade in classical Hodgkin lymphoma.

The time point label here, explained by the study, means: cycle 1 day 1 (C1D1), immediately before nivolumab initiation. Every trial patient had relapsed after autologous stem cell transplantation, and cohorts A, B and C differed in prior brentuximab vedotin exposure. The trial cohort included fewer than 65 patients with relapsed/refractory classical Hodgkin lymphoma, and each patient had a best overall response of complete response, partial response or progressive disease. Single-agent nivolumab was administered to trial patients in the multi-cohort phase II CheckMate 205 trial. Best overall response was determined by an independent review committee according to the 2007 International Working Group response criteria. Trial PBMCs were collected immediately before nivolumab initiation (C1D1) and during therapy at cycle 2 day 1 and cycle 4 day 1. After peripheral blood was drawn into 8 mL Vacutainer Cell Preparation Tubes, PBMCs were isolated by centrifugation and then cryopreserved.

V gives up 3 bases and J gives up 6 bases, and the segment between their germline ends measures 18 bases. Including the terminal cysteine and phenylalanine, the CDR3 comprises 14 residues. The CDR3 DNA has 42 bases and is translated from base 1. For CDR1 and CDR2, the germline V gene (reference sequence) lists GTSNPN and SVGIG. The research as a whole found: Trial patients with a complete response had baseline diversity similar to that of newly diagnosed patients, while partial responders and progressors had significantly lower diversity. Patients starting nivolumab less than 1 year after ASCT had lower diversity and were excluded from later analyses to avoid confounding by immune reconstitution. The study was limited to a single clinical trial cohort, and causes of repertoire differences, possibly disease activity or prior therapy, remained undefined. CD4+ but not CD8+ TCR diversity rose significantly by C4D1 (p=0.0027 vs p=0.16), most apparent in complete responders (p=0.02). Baseline TCR diversity was reported to be lower in newly diagnosed patients than in healthy donors and to be lower still in relapsed/refractory patients.

For this clone: Its antigen specificity is not known. Within one base of it there is no much larger clone, and no base qualities were kept.

The Qiagen DNeasy kit was used to extract genomic DNA from unsorted PBMCs and from the negatively selected CD4+ and CD8+ fractions. TCR beta CDR3 regions were subjected to amplification by immunoSEQ multiplex PCR with primers that anneal to V and J segments. A synthetic immune receptor repertoire was used to minimize amplification bias, and any remaining bias was removed computationally after sequencing. The original pipeline was this. Custom Python scripts were used to quantify repertoire diversity as the Shannon entropy index. The unsorted, CD4+ and CD8+ repertoires were each analyzed separately, with the exception of combined analyses, where CD4+ and CD8+ sequences were merged in silico. Clonal expansion was defined as at least a 2-fold frequency increase after treatment relative to C1D1, with a pseudocount of 0.5 for undetected baseline clones. Clones with 0 or 1 copy at C1D1 were defined as singleton clones, while clones with 2 or more copies were defined as non-singleton clones. Clones expanded in unsorted samples were annotated as CD4+, CD8+ or unknown by matching protein sequences in sorted samples from the same patient. Wilcoxon tests on paired samples were used to test diversity changes from C1D1 to C4D1. The source is immuneACCESS, and TCRdb retained only in-frame sequences with V and J called. Part of the clones is not carried over; for the studies checked, unresolved V genes explain less than half of this, and the remainder is unexplained. The D gene and trimming were derived from the DNA, and the V and J assignments and clone size from that table. The sample table shows some 100,000 clones, and 80% to 95% are seen once. 2.5% to 3.5% of the sample lies in the top ten.

This sequence originates from a human donor with classical Hodgkin lymphoma. This sample comprised peripheral blood mononuclear cells (PBMCs), obtained at baseline. The V gene is TRBV30 and the J gene is TRBJ2-7, with a tentative D gene TRBD1 over 5 matching bases. The nucleotides are TGTGCCTGGAGGGGTGCGACAGTCACTACCGAGCAGTACTTC. Its translation is CAWRGATVTTEQYF. The variable domain in full, with residues beyond the CDR3 obtained from the reference TRBV30 and TRBJ2-7 genes, is SQTIHQWPATLVQPVGSPLSLECTVEGTSNPNLYWYRQAAGRGLQLLFYSVGIGQISSEVPQNLSASRPQDRQFILSSKKLLLSDSGFYLCAWRGATVTTEQYFGPGTRLTVT.